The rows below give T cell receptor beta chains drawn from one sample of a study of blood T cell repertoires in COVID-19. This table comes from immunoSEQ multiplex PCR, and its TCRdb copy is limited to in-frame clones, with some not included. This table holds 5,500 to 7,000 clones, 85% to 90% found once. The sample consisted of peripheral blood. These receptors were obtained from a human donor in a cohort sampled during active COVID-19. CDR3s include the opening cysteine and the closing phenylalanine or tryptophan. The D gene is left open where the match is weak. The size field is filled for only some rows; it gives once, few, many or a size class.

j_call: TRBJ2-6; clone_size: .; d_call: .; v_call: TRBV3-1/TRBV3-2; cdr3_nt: TGTGCCAGCAGCCACCCGGGAAGGTTTGCTGGGGCCAACGTCCTGACTTTC; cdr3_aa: CASSHPGRFAGANVLTF
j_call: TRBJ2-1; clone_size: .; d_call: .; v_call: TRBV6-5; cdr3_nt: TGTGCCAGCAGGATAGTAGAAGAGCAGTTCTTC; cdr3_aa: CASRIVEEQFF
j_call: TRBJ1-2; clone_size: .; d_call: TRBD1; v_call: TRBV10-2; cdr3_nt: TGCGCCAGCAGGAATCCGGGACAGGGCGGAGGCTACACCTTC; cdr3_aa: CASRNPGQGGGYTF
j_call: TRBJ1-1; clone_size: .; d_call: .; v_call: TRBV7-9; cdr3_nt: TGTGCCAGCAGCTTCGGGGTCACTGAAGCTTTCTTT; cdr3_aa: CASSFGVTEAFF
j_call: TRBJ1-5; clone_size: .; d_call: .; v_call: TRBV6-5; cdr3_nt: TGTGCCAGCAGTTCCACGGCCGGGGGAGGGCCCCAGCCCCAGCATTTT; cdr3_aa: CASSSTAGGGPQPQHF
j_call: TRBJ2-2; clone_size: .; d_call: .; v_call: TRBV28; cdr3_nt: TGTGCCAGCAGTCTTTCCGGGGAGCTGTTTTTT; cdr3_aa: CASSLSGELFF
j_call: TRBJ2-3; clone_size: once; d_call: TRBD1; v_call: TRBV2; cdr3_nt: TGTGCCAGCAGTGAGGACAGGGGCCCCACAGATACGCAGTATTTT; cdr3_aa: CASSEDRGPTDTQYF
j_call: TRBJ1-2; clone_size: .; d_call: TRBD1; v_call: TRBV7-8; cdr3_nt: TGTGCCAGCAGCACCCGGACAGGGCTCGATGGCTACACCTTC; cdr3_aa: CASSTRTGLDGYTF
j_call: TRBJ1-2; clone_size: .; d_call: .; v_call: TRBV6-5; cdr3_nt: TGTGCCAGCAGCCGGGTTAAGGGGTCGAACTATGGCTACACCTTC; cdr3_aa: CASSRVKGSNYGYTF
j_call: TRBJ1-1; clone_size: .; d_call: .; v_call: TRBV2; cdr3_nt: TGTGCCAGCAGCCAGGGGTGGAACACTGAAGCTTTCTTT; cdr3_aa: CASSQGWNTEAFF
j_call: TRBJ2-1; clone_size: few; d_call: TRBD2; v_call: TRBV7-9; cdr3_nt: TGTGCCAGCACCCGCGGGGGTCGGAATGAGCAGTTCTTC; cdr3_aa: CASTRGGRNEQFF
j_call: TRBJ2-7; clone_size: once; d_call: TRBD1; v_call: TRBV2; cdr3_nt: TGTGCCAGCAGCAGGACAGGGGGCTACGAGCAGTACTTC; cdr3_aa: CASSRTGGYEQYF
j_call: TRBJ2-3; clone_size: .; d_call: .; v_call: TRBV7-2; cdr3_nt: TGTGCCAGCAGCTACTACACAGATACGCAGTATTTT; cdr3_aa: CASSYYTDTQYF
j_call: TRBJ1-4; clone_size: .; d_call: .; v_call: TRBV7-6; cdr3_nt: TGTGCCAGCAGCCGTCCGGGGGAAGGTGAAAAACTGTTTTTT; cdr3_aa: CASSRPGEGEKLFF
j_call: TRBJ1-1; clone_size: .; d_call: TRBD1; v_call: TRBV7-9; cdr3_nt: TGTGCCAGCACACCGGGACAGGGCACTGAAGCTTTCTTT; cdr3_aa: CASTPGQGTEAFF
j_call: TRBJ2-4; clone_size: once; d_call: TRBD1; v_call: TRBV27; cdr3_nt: TGTGCCAGCAGCAACAGGGGCACCGCAAACATTCAGTACTTC; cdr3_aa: CASSNRGTANIQYF
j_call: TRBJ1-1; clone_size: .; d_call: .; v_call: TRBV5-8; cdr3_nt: TGTGCCAGCAGCCGAGGACAGCTGAACACTGAAGCTTTCTTT; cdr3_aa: CASSRGQLNTEAFF
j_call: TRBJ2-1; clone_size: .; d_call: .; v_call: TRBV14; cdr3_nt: TGTGCCAGCAGCCAAGTATCCGGGGGCTCCTACAATGAGCAGTTCTTC; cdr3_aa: CASSQVSGGSYNEQFF
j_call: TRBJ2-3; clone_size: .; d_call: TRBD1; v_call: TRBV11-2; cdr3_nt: TGTGCCAGCAGCTTCTCAGGGGGCGCAGATACGCAGTATTTT; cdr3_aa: CASSFSGGADTQYF
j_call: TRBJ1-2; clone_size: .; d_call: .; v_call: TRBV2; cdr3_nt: TGTGCCAGCAGTGAATTGGCCAGTCTTAGAGGCTATGGCTACACCTTC; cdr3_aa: CASSELASLRGYGYTF
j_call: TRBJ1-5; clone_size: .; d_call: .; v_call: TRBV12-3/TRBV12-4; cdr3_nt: TGTGCCAGCAGTTGGACTCGGGATCAGCCCCAGCATTTT; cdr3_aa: CASSWTRDQPQHF
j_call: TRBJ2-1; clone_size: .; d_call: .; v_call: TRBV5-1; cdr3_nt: TGCGCCAGCAGCTTGCTTGGGGCTAGGGATGAGCAGTTCTTC; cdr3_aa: CASSLLGARDEQFF
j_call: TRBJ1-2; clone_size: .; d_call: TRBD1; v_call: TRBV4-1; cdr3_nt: TGCGCCAGCAGCCACCCCTGGTCGGGACAGCCTTTCTATGGCTACACCTTC; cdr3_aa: CASSHPWSGQPFYGYTF
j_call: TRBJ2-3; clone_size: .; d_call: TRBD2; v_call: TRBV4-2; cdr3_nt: TGTGCCAGCAGTATCGGGACTAGCGGTTACACAGATACGCAGTATTTT; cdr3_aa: CASSIGTSGYTDTQYF
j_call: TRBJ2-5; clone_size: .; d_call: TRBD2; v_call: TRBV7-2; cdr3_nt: TGTGCCAGCAGCCCGTTGATAGCGGGAGAGACCCAGTACTTC; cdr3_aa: CASSPLIAGETQYF
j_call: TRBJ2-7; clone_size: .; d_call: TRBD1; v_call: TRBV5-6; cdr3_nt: TGTGCCAGCAGCTTGGCCTTCGGACAGGGGGCAGGGGAGCAGTACTTC; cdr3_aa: CASSLAFGQGAGEQYF
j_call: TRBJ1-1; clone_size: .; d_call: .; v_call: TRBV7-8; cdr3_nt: TGTGCCAGCACCCTCATACAGGGTTCGACTGAAGCTTTCTTT; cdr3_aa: CASTLIQGSTEAFF